In its sample, the clone carrying this T cell receptor (beta chain) was seen a few times. These data belong to a study of T-cell memory formation after mild COVID-19. Between the trimmed V and J ends, which lost 4 bases and 4 bases, there was a span of 8 bases. This CDR3 is 13 amino acids long. Germline CDR1 and CDR2: SGDLS and YYNGEE. One entry per CDR3 protein, called by TCRdb with MiXCR from the 5' RACE reads. The sample shows 140,000 or so distinct CDR3 sequences, around 21% of them seen only once. The sequence was collected from an adult woman who had mild COVID-19 (a few samples of this study predate the infection). Cell type and time point are not known. The sample consisted of PBMCs or a T cell subset sorted from them (not recorded which). This chain connects TRBV9 to TRBJ2-2; D is ambiguous. Here the CDR3 DNA reads TGTGCCAGCAGCCTTAGGGTCACCGGGGAGCTGTTTTTT. This translates into CASSLRVTGELFF.